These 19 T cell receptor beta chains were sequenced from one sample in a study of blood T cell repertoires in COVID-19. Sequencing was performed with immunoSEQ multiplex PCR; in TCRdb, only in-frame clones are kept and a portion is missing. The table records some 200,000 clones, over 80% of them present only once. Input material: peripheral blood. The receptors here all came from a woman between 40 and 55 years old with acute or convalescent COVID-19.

CDR3 residues: CATSDFGGTGELFF. In DNA, the CDR3 is TGTGCCACCAGTGATTTTGGAGGGACCGGGGAGCTGTTTTTT. V gene TRBV24-1 combines with J gene TRBJ2-2; a weak D match, TRBD2 (6 bases). The length of the CDR3 is 14 residues. V lost 1 base to trimming and J lost 5 bases, with 7 bases between them. The germline CDR1 and CDR2 sequences are KGHDR and SFDVKD.

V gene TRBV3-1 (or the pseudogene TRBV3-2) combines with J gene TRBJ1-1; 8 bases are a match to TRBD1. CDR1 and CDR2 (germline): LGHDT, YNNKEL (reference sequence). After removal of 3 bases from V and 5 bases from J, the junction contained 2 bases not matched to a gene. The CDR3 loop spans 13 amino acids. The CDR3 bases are TGTGCCAGCAGCCAGTACAGGGGGACTGAAGCTTTCTTT. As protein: CASSQYRGTEAFF.

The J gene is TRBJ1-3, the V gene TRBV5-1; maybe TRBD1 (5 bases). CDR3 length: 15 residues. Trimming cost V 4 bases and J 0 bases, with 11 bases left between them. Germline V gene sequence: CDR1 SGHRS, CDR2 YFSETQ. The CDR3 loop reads CASSVTGDSGNTIYF. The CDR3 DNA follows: TGCGCCAGCAGCGTCACGGGGGACTCTGGAAACACCATATATTTT.

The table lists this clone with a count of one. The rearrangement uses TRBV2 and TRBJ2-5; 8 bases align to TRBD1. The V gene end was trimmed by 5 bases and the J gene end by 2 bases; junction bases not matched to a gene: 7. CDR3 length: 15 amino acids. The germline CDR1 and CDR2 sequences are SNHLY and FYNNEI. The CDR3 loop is CASSNRDRHQETQYF. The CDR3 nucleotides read TGTGCCAGCAGTAACCGGGACAGGCATCAAGAGACCCAGTACTTC.

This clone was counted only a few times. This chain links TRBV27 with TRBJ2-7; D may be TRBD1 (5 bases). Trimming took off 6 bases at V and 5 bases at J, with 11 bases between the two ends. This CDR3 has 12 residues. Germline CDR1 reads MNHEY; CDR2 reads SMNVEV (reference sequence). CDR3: CASSPRGHEQYF. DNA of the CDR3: TGTGCCAGCAGCCCAAGGGGCCACGAGCAGTACTTC.

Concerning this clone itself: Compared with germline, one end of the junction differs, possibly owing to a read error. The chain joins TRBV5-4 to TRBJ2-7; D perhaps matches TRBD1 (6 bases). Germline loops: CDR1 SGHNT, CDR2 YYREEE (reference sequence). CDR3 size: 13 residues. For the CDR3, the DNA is TGTGCCAGCAGCTGGGAACCAGGGGAATCGCAACGCTTC. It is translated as CASSWEPGESQRF.

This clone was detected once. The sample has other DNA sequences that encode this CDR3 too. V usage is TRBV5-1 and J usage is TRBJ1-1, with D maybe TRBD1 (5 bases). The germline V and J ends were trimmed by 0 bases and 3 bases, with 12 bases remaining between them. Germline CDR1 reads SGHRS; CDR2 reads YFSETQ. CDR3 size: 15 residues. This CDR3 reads CASSLVPGGDTEAFF. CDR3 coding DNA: TGCGCCAGCAGCTTGGTGCCCGGAGGGGACACTGAAGCTTTCTTT.

CDR3 sequence (DNA): TGTGCCACCAGTGATACCCGGGGGACAGGCGACACCGGGGAGCTGTTTTTT. Its protein product is CATSDTRGTGDTGELFF. The rearrangement uses TRBV24-1 and TRBJ2-2, with 8 bases that match TRBD1. The trim removed 3 bases at V and 3 bases at J, leaving 8 bases unmatched. Germline CDR1 and CDR2: KGHDR and SFDVKD. The CDR3 has 17 amino acids.

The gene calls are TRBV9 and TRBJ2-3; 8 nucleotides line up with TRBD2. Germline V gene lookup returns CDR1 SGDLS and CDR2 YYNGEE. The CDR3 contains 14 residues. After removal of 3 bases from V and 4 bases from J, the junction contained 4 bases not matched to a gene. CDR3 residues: CASSAAGGSDTQYF. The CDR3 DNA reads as TGTGCCAGCAGCGCCGCGGGGGGTTCAGATACGCAGTATTTT.

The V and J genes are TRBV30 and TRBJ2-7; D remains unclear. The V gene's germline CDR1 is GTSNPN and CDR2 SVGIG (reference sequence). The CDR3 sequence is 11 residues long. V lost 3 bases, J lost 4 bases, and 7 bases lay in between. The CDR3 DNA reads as TGTGCCTGGAGGCAGGCATACGAGCAGTACTTC. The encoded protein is CAWRQAYEQYF. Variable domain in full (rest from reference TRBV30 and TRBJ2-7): SQTIHQWPATLVQPVGSPLSLECTVEGTSNPNLYWYRQAAGRGLQLLFYSVGIGQISSEVPQNLSASRPQDRQFILSSKKLLLSDSGFYLCAWRQAYEQYFGPGTRLTVT.

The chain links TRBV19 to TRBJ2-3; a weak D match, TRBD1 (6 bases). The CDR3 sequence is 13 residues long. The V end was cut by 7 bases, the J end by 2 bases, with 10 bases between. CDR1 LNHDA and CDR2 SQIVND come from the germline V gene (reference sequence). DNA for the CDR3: TGTGCCAGTACCTGGACAGTCACAGATACGCAGTATTTT. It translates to CASTWTVTDTQYF.

CDR3 protein: CASSETAGGPDTQYF. CDR3 in DNA: TGTGCCAGCAGTGAAACAGCGGGGGGGCCAGATACGCAGTATTTT. The chain recombines TRBV6-1 with TRBJ2-3; 10 bases align to TRBD2. The length of the CDR3 is 15 residues. CDR1 and CDR2 (germline): MNHNS, SASEGT. After removal of 2 bases from V and 4 bases from J, the junction contained 3 bases not matched to a gene.

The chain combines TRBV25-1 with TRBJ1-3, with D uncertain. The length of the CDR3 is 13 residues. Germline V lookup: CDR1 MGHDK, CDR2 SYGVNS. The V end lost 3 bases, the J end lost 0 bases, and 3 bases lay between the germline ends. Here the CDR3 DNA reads TGTGCCAGCAGTGACTACTCTGGAAACACCATATATTTT. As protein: CASSDYSGNTIYF.

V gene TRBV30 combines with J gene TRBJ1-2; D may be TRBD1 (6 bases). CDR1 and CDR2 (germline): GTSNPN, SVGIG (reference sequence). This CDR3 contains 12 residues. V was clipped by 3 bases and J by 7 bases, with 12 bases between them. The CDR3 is CAWSLQGSGYTF. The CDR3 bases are TGTGCCTGGAGCCTACAGGGTTCTGGCTACACCTTC. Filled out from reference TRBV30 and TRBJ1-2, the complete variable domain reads SQTIHQWPATLVQPVGSPLSLECTVEGTSNPNLYWYRQAAGRGLQLLFYSVGIGQISSEVPQNLSASRPQDRQFILSSKKLLLSDSGFYLCAWSLQGSGYTFGSGTRLTVV.

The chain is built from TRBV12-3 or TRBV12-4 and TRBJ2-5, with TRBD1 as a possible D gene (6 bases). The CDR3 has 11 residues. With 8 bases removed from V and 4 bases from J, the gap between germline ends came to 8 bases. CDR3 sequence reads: CASRRGETQYF. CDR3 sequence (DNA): TGTGCCAGCCGCAGGGGAGAGACCCAGTACTTC.

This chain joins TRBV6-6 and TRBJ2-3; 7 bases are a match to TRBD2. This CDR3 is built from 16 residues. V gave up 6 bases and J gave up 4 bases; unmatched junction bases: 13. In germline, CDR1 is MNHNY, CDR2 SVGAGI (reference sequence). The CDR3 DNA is TGTGCCAGCAGCTCCGGACTAGATCACTATTCAGATACGCAGTATTTT. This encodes CASSSGLDHYSDTQYF.

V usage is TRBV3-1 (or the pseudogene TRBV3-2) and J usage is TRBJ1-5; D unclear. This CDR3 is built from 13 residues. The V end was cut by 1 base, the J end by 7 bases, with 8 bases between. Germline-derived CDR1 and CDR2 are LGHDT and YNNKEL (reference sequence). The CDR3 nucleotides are TGTGCCAGCAGCCAAGGTCTGGGCCAGCCCCAGCATTTT. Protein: CASSQGLGQPQHF.

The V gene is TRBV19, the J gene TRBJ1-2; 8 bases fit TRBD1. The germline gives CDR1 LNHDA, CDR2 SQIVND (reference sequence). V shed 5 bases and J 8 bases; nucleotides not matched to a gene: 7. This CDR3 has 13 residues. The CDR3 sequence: CASSSKDRDGYTF. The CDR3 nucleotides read TGTGCCAGTAGTTCCAAGGACAGGGACGGCTACACCTTC. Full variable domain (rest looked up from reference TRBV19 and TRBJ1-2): DGGITQSPKYLFRKEGQNVTLSCEQNLNHDAMYWYRQDPGQGLRLIYYSQIVNDFQKGDIAEGYSVSREKKESFPLTVTSAQKNPTAFYLCASSSKDRDGYTFGSGTRLTVV.

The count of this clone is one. The CDR3 sequence is CATSPGGGGEQYF. The CDR3 DNA sequence: TGTGCCACCAGTCCCGGGGGGGGTGGGGAGCAGTACTTC. This chain uses TRBV24-1 with TRBJ2-7, with 8 bases that match TRBD2. Germline loops: CDR1 KGHDR, CDR2 SFDVKD. Unmatched junction bases numbered 7, after V lost 6 bases and J lost 7 bases. This CDR3 is built from 13 residues.